This T cell receptor beta chain is from a study of early T cells in non-severe SARS-CoV-2 infection. This CDR3 has 15 residues. In germline, CDR1 is SEHNR, CDR2 FQNEAQ (reference sequence). Trimming removed 3 bases from V and 0 bases from J; junction bases left unmatched: 2. The protocol attached unique molecular identifiers to individual cDNA molecules. Via MiXCR, TCRdb re-called the 5' RACE reads, giving one row per CDR3 protein. Among 80,000 to 95,000 distinct CDR3 sequences listed, 14% were seen once. This clonotype has only a few counts. Sample: whole blood. This rearrangement joins TRBV7-9 to TRBJ1-1; the match to TRBD1 covers 9 bases. The clonotype was recovered from an adult who was a healthcare worker with PCR-confirmed SARS-CoV-2 infection or an uninfected control (not recorded which). The CDR3 DNA sequence: TGTGCCAGCAGCTTGGACAGGGGCGTGAACACTGAAGCTTTCTTT. It is translated as CASSLDRGVNTEAFF. Looking up the rest from reference TRBV7-9 and TRBJ1-1 gives the full variable domain: DTGVSQNPRHKITKRGQNVTFRCDPISEHNRLYWYRQTLGQGPEFLTYFQNEAQLEKSRLLSDRFSAERPKGSFSTLEIQRTEQGDSAMYLCASSLDRGVNTEAFFGQGTRLTVV.